The rows below give T cell receptor beta chains drawn from one sample of a study of T-cell memory formation after mild COVID-19. From the 5' RACE reads, TCRdb called clonotypes with MiXCR, one entry per CDR3 protein. This sample carries tens of thousands of distinct CDR3 sequences, about 15% of them seen once, and the ten largest clones take around two fifths. Sequenced: PBMCs or a T cell subset sorted from them (not recorded which). Receptor source: a young man who had mild COVID-19 (a few samples of this study predate the infection). Cell type and time point are not known. Both conserved end residues are part of each CDR3. The D gene is left open where the match is weak. Clone size is not always given. Where it is, it says once, few, many or a class for expanded clones.

clone_size d_call j_call v_call cdr3_aa cdr3_nt
- - TRBJ2-7 TRBV7-8 CASSLVGVTTYEQYF TGTGCCAGCAGCTTAGTCGGGGTCACCACCTACGAGCAGTACTTC
few TRBD1 TRBJ2-3 TRBV4-1 CASSHQTGGIDTQYF TGCGCCAGCAGCCACCAGACAGGGGGTATAGATACGCAGTATTTT
once - TRBJ2-1 TRBV12-3/TRBV12-4 CASSFTVANEQFF TGTGCCAGCAGTTTCACTGTGGCCAATGAGCAGTTCTTC
- - TRBJ2-7 TRBV2 CASRSGTRYEQYF TGTGCCAGCAGATCGGGGACAAGATACGAGCAGTACTTC
- - TRBJ2-2 TRBV7-9 CASSLIPGELFF TGTGCCAGCAGCTTAATTCCCGGGGAGCTGTTTTTT
- - TRBJ2-3 TRBV29-1 CSVEPRGGASDTQYF TGCAGCGTTGAACCGAGGGGGGGCGCATCAGATACGCAGTATTTT
- - TRBJ2-2 TRBV3-1 CASSRFGNTGELFF TGTGCCAGCAGCCGGTTCGGGAACACCGGGGAGCTGTTTTTT
- - TRBJ1-5 TRBV6-5 CASSYSTLQPQHF TGTGCCAGCAGTTACTCCACCCTACAGCCCCAGCATTTT
few TRBD1 TRBJ2-7 TRBV10-1 CASSEGTGVYEQYF TGCGCCAGCAGTGAAGGGACAGGGGTTTACGAGCAGTACTTC
- - TRBJ2-3 TRBV2 CAIEGVVRDTQYF TGTGCCATCGAGGGGGTGGTCCGAGATACGCAGTATTTT
few TRBD1 TRBJ1-6 TRBV3-1 CASSLDREYSPLHF TGTGCCAGCAGCCTGGACAGGGAATACTCACCCCTCCACTTT
few TRBD1 TRBJ1-5 TRBV2 CATAPGGNQPQHF TGTGCCACCGCGCCAGGGGGAAATCAGCCCCAGCATTTT
few - TRBJ2-7 TRBV10-2 CASTPRGSLIYEQYF TGCGCCAGCACCCCCAGGGGCTCTCTTATCTACGAGCAGTACTTC
many TRBD1 TRBJ1-2 TRBV12-3/TRBV12-4 CASSQDRFFRYTF TGTGCCAGCAGCCAGGACAGGTTTTTCCGCTACACCTTC
- TRBD1 TRBJ1-5 TRBV7-6 CASSEGAWGNQPQHF TGTGCCAGCTCCGAGGGGGCCTGGGGTAATCAGCCCCAGCATTTT
many - TRBJ2-5 TRBV4-3 CASSQELHKETQYF TGCGCCAGCAGCCAAGAACTGCACAAAGAGACCCAGTACTTC
few - TRBJ2-2 TRBV20-1 CSARFTGELFF TGCAGTGCGAGGTTCACCGGGGAGCTGTTTTTT
- - TRBJ2-1 TRBV29-1 CSVEASGGYNEQFF TGCAGCGTTGAAGCGTCGGGCGGATACAATGAGCAGTTCTTC
- - TRBJ1-1 TRBV9 CASSVADRGSNTEAFF TGTGCCAGCAGCGTTGCGGACCGGGGGTCGAACACTGAAGCTTTCTTT
few TRBD1 TRBJ2-1 TRBV7-9 CASSQIPNARGNEQFF TGTGCCAGCAGTCAGATACCCAACGCCAGGGGGAATGAGCAGTTCTTC
many TRBD2 TRBJ2-3 TRBV4-3 CASSPTSGGADTQYF TGCGCCAGCAGCCCGACTAGCGGGGGGGCAGATACGCAGTATTTT
few - TRBJ2-1 TRBV7-9 CASSLGGALDEQFF TGTGCCAGCAGCTTAGGGGGGGCCCTCGATGAGCAGTTCTTC